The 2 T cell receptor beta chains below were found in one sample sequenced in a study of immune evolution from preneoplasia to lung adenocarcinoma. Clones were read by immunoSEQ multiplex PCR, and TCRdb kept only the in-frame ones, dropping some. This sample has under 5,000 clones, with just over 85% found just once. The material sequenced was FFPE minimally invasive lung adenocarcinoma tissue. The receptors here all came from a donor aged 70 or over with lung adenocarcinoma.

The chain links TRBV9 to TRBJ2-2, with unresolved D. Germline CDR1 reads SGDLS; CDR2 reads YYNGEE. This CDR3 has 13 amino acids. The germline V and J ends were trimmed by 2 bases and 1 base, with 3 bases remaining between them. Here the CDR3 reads CASSVGNTGELFF. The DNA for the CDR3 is TGTGCCAGCAGCGTTGGGAACACCGGGGAGCTGTTTTTT.

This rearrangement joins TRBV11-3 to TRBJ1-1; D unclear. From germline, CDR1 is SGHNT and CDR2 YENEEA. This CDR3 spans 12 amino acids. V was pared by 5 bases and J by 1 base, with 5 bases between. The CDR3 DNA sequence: TGTGCCAGCAGCCCCCCGAACACTGAAGCTTTCTTT. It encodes CASSPPNTEAFF.